Presented here are 7 T cell receptor beta chains from one specimen sequenced in a study of shared clonotypes between healthy human individuals. This table comes from immunoSEQ multiplex PCR, and its TCRdb copy is limited to in-frame clones, with some not included. The table shows roughly 650,000 clones, with less than 98% occurring only once. Input material: naive CD4+ T cells sorted from blood. Stated subset: CD45RA+ positively selected. These TCRs come from a woman aged 25 to 45 in good health.

The rearrangement joins TRBV4-1 to TRBJ2-7, with D tentatively TRBD2 (5 bases). The CDR3 consists of 19 residues. Per germline, CDR1 MGHRA and CDR2 YSYEKL. Trimming cost V 1 base and J 0 bases, with 22 bases left between them. The CDR3 protein is CASSQGWGDGSSISYEQYF. CDR3 nucleotide sequence: TGCGCCAGCAGCCAAGGGTGGGGAGATGGCAGTTCGATCTCCTACGAGCAGTACTTC.

The V and J genes are TRBV29-1 and TRBJ2-1; D call uncertain. Trimming took off 4 bases at V and 6 bases at J, with 7 bases between the two ends. Germline CDR1 is SQVTM and CDR2 is ANQGSEA. The CDR3 consists of 11 residues. CDR3 nucleotide sequence: TGCAGCGTTGGAGACATCAATGAGCAGTTCTTC. Amino acids: CSVGDINEQFF.

The V call is TRBV2, the J call TRBJ1-5; no definite D call. This CDR3 contains 13 residues. Deletions cut 1 base from V and 5 bases from J, with 6 bases between. Germline V gene sequence: CDR1 SNHLY, CDR2 FYNNEI. The CDR3 here is CASSEGGHQPQHF. The CDR3, as DNA: TGTGCCAGCAGTGAAGGGGGTCATCAGCCCCAGCATTTT.

The rearrangement uses TRBV6-1 and TRBJ2-5; maybe TRBD1 (6 bases). Trimming cost V 8 bases and J 4 bases, with 20 bases left between them. The CDR3 covers 15 residues. Germline CDR1 is MNHNS and CDR2 is SASEGT. CDR3: CASRGNVGAGETQYF. CDR3 DNA sequence: TGTGCCAGCCGGGGAAATGTGGGGGCGGGAGAGACCCAGTACTTC.

The rearrangement uses TRBV28 and TRBJ1-5; no reliable D call. Germline-derived CDR1 and CDR2 are MDHEN and SYDVKM. The CDR3 is 16 amino acids. The ends were cut back, 3 bases at V and 4 bases at J, with 16 bases in the middle. The CDR3 nucleotides read TGTGCCAGCAGTTTCCTACGCCGGGAGATTAATCAGCCCCAGCATTTT. Amino acid sequence: CASSFLRREINQPQHF.

The CDR3 nucleotides are TGCGCCAGCAGCTTGGTACCGGGGAGGTTTGGAAACACCATATATTTT. It yields the protein CASSLVPGRFGNTIYF. The genes are TRBV5-1 and TRBJ1-3; no definite D call. The CDR3 extends over 16 amino acids. The V and J ends lost 0 bases and 3 bases respectively, with 13 bases between them. Germline lookup yields CDR1 SGHRS and CDR2 YFSETQ.

This chain links TRBV27 with TRBJ2-5; 13 bases are shared with TRBD2. The CDR3 totals 15 residues. The trim removed 3 bases at V and 3 bases at J, leaving 1 base unmatched. The germline CDR1 and CDR2 sequences are MNHEY and SMNVEV (reference sequence). This chain's CDR3 is CASSLGTSGKETQYF. The CDR3 bases are TGTGCCAGCAGTTTGGGGACTAGCGGGAAAGAGACCCAGTACTTC.